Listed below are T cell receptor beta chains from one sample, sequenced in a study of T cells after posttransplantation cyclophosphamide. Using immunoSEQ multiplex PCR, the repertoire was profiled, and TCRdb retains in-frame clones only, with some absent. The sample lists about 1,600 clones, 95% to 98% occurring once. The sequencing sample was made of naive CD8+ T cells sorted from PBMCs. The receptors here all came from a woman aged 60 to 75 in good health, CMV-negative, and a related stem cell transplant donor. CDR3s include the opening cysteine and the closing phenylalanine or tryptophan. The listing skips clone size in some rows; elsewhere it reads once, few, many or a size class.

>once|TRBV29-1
CSVEGLAPIEGGEQFF
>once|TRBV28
CASSQETGALYEQYF
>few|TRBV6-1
CASSERGWQTVVGNQPQHF
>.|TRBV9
CASSVGAGGQPQHF
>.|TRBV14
CASSQAQGPLPNTEAFF
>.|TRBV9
CASSAPTGTSLNTGELFF
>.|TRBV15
CATSRALGQGWTDTQYF
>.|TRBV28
CASSPRNRGLQPQHF
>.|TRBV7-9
CASSSSSGSPPYNEQFF
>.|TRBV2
CASSERTGSSYNSPLHF
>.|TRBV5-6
CASTYLLSGLYEQYF
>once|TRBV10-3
CAISVKGATEAFF
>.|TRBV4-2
CASSPRLEAPYEQYF